These 13 T cell receptor beta chains originate from one sample sequenced in a study of a mutant IDH1 vaccine in newly diagnosed glioma. Time point defined: week 11, during vaccination. Doses comprised 300 ug of mutant IDH1 20-mer peptide each, plus topical imiquimod. For these receptors, no antigen is known. Measured with immunoSEQ multiplex PCR; TCRdb has only the in-frame clones, and not every one. Seen here are 35,000 or so clones, 80% observed once, and the top ten hold roughly 16%. The source material was peripheral blood mononuclear cells (PBMCs), sampled from a glioma patient whose treatment included an IDH1 peptide vaccine. The receptors here all came from a woman aged 25-40 years with glioma. Some clones in this sample may be carry-over from other donors' samples.

This chain links TRBV6-5 with TRBJ2-7; 7 bases agree with TRBD2. There are 14 residues in the CDR3. Germline loops: CDR1 MNHEY, CDR2 SVGAGI. V lost 6 bases, J lost 5 bases, and 10 bases stayed unmatched. As DNA, the CDR3 is TGTGCCAGCAGCCCAGCGGGACGCCCCCACGAGCAGTACTTC. Encoded protein: CASSPAGRPHEQYF.

This chain connects TRBV6-1 to TRBJ2-7; TRBD1 might be the D (5 bases). V was pared by 5 bases and J by 5 bases, with 7 bases between. The CDR3 loop spans 11 amino acids. The germline V gene has CDR1 MNHNS and CDR2 SASEGT. CDR3 in amino acids: CASSYRNEQYF. The DNA for the CDR3 is TGTGCCAGCAGTTACAGGAACGAGCAGTACTTC.

This clone was counted a single time. The rearrangement uses TRBV7-6 and TRBJ2-1, with a possible D match to TRBD2 (6 bases). Germline V CDR1 and CDR2: SGHVS, FNYEAQ. V was trimmed by 8 bases and J by 9 bases, leaving 29 bases between them. The CDR3 spans 17 residues. The CDR3 DNA is TGTGCCAGCTCCAAAGCCCCCGTACGGGGCCTCGGGAGTGAGCAGTTCTTC. This translates into CASSKAPVRGLGSEQFF.

This sequence joins TRBV4-1 and TRBJ1-5; D remains unclear. The germline gives CDR1 MGHRA, CDR2 YSYEKL. Trimming pared 4 bases from V and 0 bases from J, leaving 10 bases between. The CDR3 spans 15 residues. CDR3 loop: CASSLQVDSNQPQHF. CDR3 coding DNA: TGCGCCAGCAGCCTACAAGTTGATAGCAATCAGCCCCAGCATTTT.

This chain links TRBV4-1 with TRBJ2-7; D gene uncertain. CDR1 MGHRA and CDR2 YSYEKL come from the germline V gene. CDR3 size: 15 residues. V lost 1 base and J 3 bases, leaving 13 bases between the germline ends. CDR3 sequence (DNA): TGCGCCAGCAGCCAAGTAAGGTCAGAATACTACGAGCAGTACTTC. Encoded protein: CASSQVRSEYYEQYF.

This chain connects TRBV30 to TRBJ1-1; D unclear. V was clipped by 1 base and J by 11 bases, with 11 bases between them. The CDR3 is 11 amino acids. Germline V gene sequence: CDR1 GTSNPN, CDR2 SVGIG (reference sequence). The CDR3 nucleotides read TGTGCCTGGAGTGGAAGGGAGGGCGCTTTCTTT. This sequence encodes CAWSGREGAFF.

This sequence joins TRBV11-2 and TRBJ2-7; a weak D match, TRBD2 (6 bases). Trimming removed 5 bases at V and 1 base at J, with 12 bases between. The CDR3 covers 14 residues. Germline CDR1 and CDR2: SGHAT and FQNNGV. CDR3 coding DNA: TGTGCCAGCAGCACGGGACTGGAGTCCTACGAGCAGTACTTC. Its translation is CASSTGLESYEQYF.

The chain joins TRBV5-4 to TRBJ2-5, with TRBD2 as a possible D gene (5 bases). The CDR3 has 14 residues. The V end lost 2 bases, the J end lost 3 bases, and 11 bases lay between the germline ends. Germline CDR1 SGHNT, CDR2 YYREEE (reference sequence). CDR3 coding DNA: TGTGCCAGCAGCTTCTTGCTAGCCGAAGAGACCCAGTACTTC. As protein: CASSFLLAEETQYF.

The CDR3: CASSSGANNQPQHF. The CDR3 nucleotides read TGTGCCAGCAGCTCGGGGGCCAACAATCAGCCCCAGCATTTT. This sequence joins TRBV5-8 and TRBJ1-5; perhaps TRBD1 as D (6 bases). The CDR3 runs to 14 residues. CDR1 SGHTS and CDR2 YDEGEE come from the germline V gene. V was clipped by 3 bases and J by 3 bases, with 10 bases between them.

The rearrangement joins TRBV4-1 to TRBJ2-7; the match to TRBD2 covers 12 bases. The V and J ends lost 4 bases and 7 bases, in that order; junction bases with no gene match: 11. The CDR3 is 16 amino acids. Looked up from germline, CDR1 is MGHRA and CDR2 is YSYEKL. The CDR3 DNA sequence: TGCGCCAGCAGCCCTCTTGGACTAGCGGGGCCCGGGGAGCAGTACTTC. Its translation is CASSPLGLAGPGEQYF.

CDR3 amino acids: CAWSVGDRNTEAFF. The CDR3 DNA reads TGTGCCTGGAGTGTAGGTGACAGGAACACTGAAGCTTTCTTT. The chain employs TRBV30 and TRBJ1-1; a weak D match, TRBD1 (5 bases). CDR1 and CDR2 from the germline V gene are GTSNPN and SVGIG (reference sequence). The germline V and J ends were trimmed by 0 bases and 1 base, with 9 bases remaining between them. The CDR3 is made up of 14 amino acids. The full variable domain, in which reference TRBV30 and TRBJ1-1 provide the parts outside the CDR3, is SQTIHQWPATLVQPVGSPLSLECTVEGTSNPNLYWYRQAAGRGLQLLFYSVGIGQISSEVPQNLSASRPQDRQFILSSKKLLLSDSGFYLCAWSVGDRNTEAFFGQGTRLTVV.

The chain couples TRBV4-1 to TRBJ2-2; no clear D. The CDR3 contains 14 residues. The germline V and J ends were trimmed by 3 bases and 3 bases, with 8 bases remaining between them. Germline lookup yields CDR1 MGHRA and CDR2 YSYEKL. This chain's CDR3 is CASSHSQDTGELFF. The CDR3 bases are TGCGCCAGCAGCCATTCCCAGGACACCGGGGAGCTGTTTTTT.

This clone has just a few counts. This sequence joins TRBV7-8 and TRBJ2-2, with a possible D match to TRBD1 (7 bases). Between the trimmed V and J ends, which lost 2 bases and 5 bases, there was a span of 12 bases. The CDR3 covers 15 residues. Germline assignment: CDR1 SGHVS and CDR2 FQNEAQ. In DNA, the CDR3 is TGTGCCAGCAGCTTAAGGCAGGGGGGAACCGGGGAGCTGTTTTTT. It is translated as CASSLRQGGTGELFF.